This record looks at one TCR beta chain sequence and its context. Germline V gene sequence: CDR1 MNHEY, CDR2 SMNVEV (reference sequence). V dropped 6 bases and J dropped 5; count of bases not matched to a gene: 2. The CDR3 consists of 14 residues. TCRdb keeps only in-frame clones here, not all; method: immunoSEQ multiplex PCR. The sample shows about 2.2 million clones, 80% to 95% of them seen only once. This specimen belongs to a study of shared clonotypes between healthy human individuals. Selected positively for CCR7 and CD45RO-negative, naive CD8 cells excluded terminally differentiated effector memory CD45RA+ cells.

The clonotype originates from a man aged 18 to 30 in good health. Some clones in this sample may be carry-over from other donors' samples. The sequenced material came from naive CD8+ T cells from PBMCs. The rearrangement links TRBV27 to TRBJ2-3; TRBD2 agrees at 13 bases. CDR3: CASSGLAGVDTQYF. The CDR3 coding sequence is TGTGCCAGCAGCGGACTAGCGGGGGTAGATACGCAGTATTTT.